These 10 T cell receptor beta chains originate from one sample sequenced in a study of T cell repertoires in cytomegalovirus infection. In TCRdb, the reads were re-called with MiXCR into one record per CDR3 protein. The data hold some 170,000 distinct CDR3 sequences, with about 15% observed a single time. The material sequenced was CD8+ T cells from PBMCs. All receptors derive from a human donor in good health (CMV status not recorded). Some clones in this sample may be carry-over from other donors' samples.

This clonotype was seen a few times. The chain links TRBV15 to TRBJ2-3; the match to TRBD2 covers 13 bases. The germline CDR1 and CDR2 sequences are LNHNV and YYDKDF (reference sequence). Unmatched junction bases numbered 3, after V lost 1 base and J lost 5 bases. CDR3 length: 16 residues. CDR3 region: CATSRGTSGGRDTQYF. CDR3 DNA: TGTGCCACCAGCAGAGGGACTAGCGGGGGAAGAGATACGCAGTATTTT.

The chain combines TRBV12-3 or TRBV12-4 with TRBJ1-1; 9 bases agree with TRBD1. Unmatched junction bases numbered 9, after V lost 7 bases and J lost 6 bases. The CDR3 contains 14 residues. The CDR3 loop reads CASTYGGQGSEAFF. For the CDR3, the DNA is TGTGCCAGCACATATGGGGGACAGGGCTCTGAAGCTTTCTTT.

In this sample, this clonotype turned up a few times. The chain is built from TRBV6-2 or TRBV6-3 and TRBJ2-7, with D uncertain. The CDR3 loop spans 15 amino acids. The germline V gene has CDR1 MNHEY and CDR2 SVGEGT. The ends were cut back, 7 bases at V and 4 bases at J, with 20 bases in the middle. The CDR3 DNA follows: TGTGCCAGCAAACGGGTGGACCTTCCCGCTTACGAGCAGTACTTC. Residues: CASKRVDLPAYEQYF.

This chain links TRBV7-9 with TRBJ2-3; D unresolved. Deletions cut 8 bases from V and 0 bases from J, with 15 bases between. CDR1 and CDR2 from the germline V gene are SEHNR and FQNEAQ (reference sequence). The CDR3 has 15 amino acids. Here the CDR3 DNA reads TGTGCCAGCTCCCCCGCGAGATCTAGCACAGATACGCAGTATTTT. Amino acid sequence: CASSPARSSTDTQYF.

This chain joins TRBV7-9 and TRBJ2-2; 9 positions match TRBD1. This CDR3 spans 15 amino acids. Germline V lookup: CDR1 SEHNR, CDR2 FQNEAQ (reference sequence). V shed 9 bases and J 5 bases; nucleotides not matched to a gene: 10. The CDR3 DNA is TGTGCCAGTAGATACGGACAGGGGAGGACCGGGGAGCTGTTTTTT. It yields the protein CASRYGQGRTGELFF.

This clonotype was counted only a few times. The V call is TRBV28, the J call TRBJ2-1, with a weak D call TRBD1 (7 bases). Trimming removed 3 bases at V and 7 bases at J, with 16 bases between. This CDR3 has 15 residues. The germline CDR1 and CDR2 sequences are MDHEN and SYDVKM. The CDR3 coding sequence is TGTGCCAGCAGTTTTGCCAGGGGGGTTTTGAATGAGCAGTTCTTC. It yields the protein CASSFARGVLNEQFF.

The genes are TRBV30 and TRBJ1-1, with a possible D match to TRBD1 (5 bases). Germline assignment: CDR1 GTSNPN and CDR2 SVGIG (reference sequence). Trimming cost V 4 bases and J 10 bases, with 16 bases left between them. CDR3 size: 12 residues. The CDR3 DNA reads as TGTGCCTGGATGGGCAGGGAATGGGTAGCTTTCTTT. Protein: CAWMGREWVAFF.

This clonotype was found many times. V usage is TRBV20-1 and J usage is TRBJ2-5; tentatively, D is TRBD1 (6 bases). This CDR3 is built from 14 residues. Germline CDR1 reads DFQATT; CDR2 reads SNEGSKA (reference sequence). The ends were cut back, 1 base at V and 2 bases at J, with 11 bases in the middle. CDR3 region: CSARAGTPQETQYF. The CDR3, as DNA: TGCAGTGCTAGAGCCGGGACACCGCAAGAGACCCAGTACTTC.

This clonotype appeared a few times. In DNA form, the CDR3 reads TGTGCCAGCAAACTTAGCGGGGGGCTCTACGAGCAGTACTTC. Translating gives CASKLSGGLYEQYF. This chain uses TRBV6-2 or TRBV6-3 with TRBJ2-7; 10 nucleotides agree with TRBD2. This CDR3 region has 14 residues. Per germline, CDR1 MNHEY and CDR2 SVGEGT. Unmatched junction bases numbered 6, after V lost 7 bases and J lost 3 bases.

This clonotype was seen at least ten times. V is TRBV7-9 and J is TRBJ2-1; D gene uncertain. The germline CDR1 and CDR2 sequences are SEHNR and FQNEAQ (reference sequence). There are 12 residues in the CDR3. V was cut by 1 base and J by 8 bases, with 6 bases left in between. The CDR3 DNA follows: TGTGCCAGCAGCTTAGGGAGAGATGAGCAGTTCTTC. Its translation: CASSLGRDEQFF.